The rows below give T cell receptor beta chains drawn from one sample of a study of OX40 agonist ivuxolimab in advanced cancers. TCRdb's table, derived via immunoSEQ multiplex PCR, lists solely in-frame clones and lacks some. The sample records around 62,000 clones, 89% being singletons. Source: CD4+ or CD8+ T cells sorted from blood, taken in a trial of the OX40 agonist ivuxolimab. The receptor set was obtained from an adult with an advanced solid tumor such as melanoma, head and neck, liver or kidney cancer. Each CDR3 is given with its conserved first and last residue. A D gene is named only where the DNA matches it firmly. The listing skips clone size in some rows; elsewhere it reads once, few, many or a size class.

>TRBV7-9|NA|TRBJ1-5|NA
TGTGCCAGCAGCGGTAGCAATCAGCCCCAGCATTTT
CASSGSNQPQHF
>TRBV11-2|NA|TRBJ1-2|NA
TGTGCCAGCAGCTTAGGCCCGGTGGGCTATGGCTACACCTTC
CASSLGPVGYGYTF
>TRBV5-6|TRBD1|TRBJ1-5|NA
TGTGCCAGCAGCACGTCGGGACAGGTCACAAATCAGCCCCAGCATTTT
CASSTSGQVTNQPQHF
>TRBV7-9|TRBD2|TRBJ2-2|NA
TGTGCCAGCACCCCGGCGCCTAGCGGCCTAAGGGCCGGGGAGCTGTTTTTT
CASTPAPSGLRAGELFF
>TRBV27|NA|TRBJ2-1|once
TGTGCCAGCAGTTCTGCGGTTCGGGGATCCTACAATGAGCAGTTCTTC
CASSSAVRGSYNEQFF
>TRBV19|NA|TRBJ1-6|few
TGTGCCAGTAGTGAGAACATCCCCCGCCAATCACCCCTCCACTTT
CASSENIPRQSPLHF
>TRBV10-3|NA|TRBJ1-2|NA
TGTGCCACCCAGAGGGGGACGGTGGGCTACACCTTC
CATQRGTVGYTF
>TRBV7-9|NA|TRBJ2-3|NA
TGTGCCAGCAGCTTAGTTGGCGACGCAGGATTCACAGATACGCAGTATTTT
CASSLVGDAGFTDTQYF
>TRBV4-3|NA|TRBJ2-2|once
TGCGCCAGCAGCCTCAAAATGGGAACCGGGGAGCTGTTTTTT
CASSLKMGTGELFF
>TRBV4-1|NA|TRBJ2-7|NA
TGCGCCAGCAGCCAAGAGCCCGGGGGGCACGAGCAGTACTTC
CASSQEPGGHEQYF
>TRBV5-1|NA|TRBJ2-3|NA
TGCGCCAGCAGCCTCCGGGCCACCGCAGATACGCAGTATTTT
CASSLRATADTQYF
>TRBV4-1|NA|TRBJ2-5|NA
TGCGCCAGCAGCCAAGAACAGGTGGGGGAGACCCAGTACTTC
CASSQEQVGETQYF
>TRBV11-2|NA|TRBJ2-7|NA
TGTGCCAGCAGCTTCGGACGAAGCTACGAGCAGTACTTC
CASSFGRSYEQYF
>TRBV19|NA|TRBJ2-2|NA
TGTGCCAGTAGGTTGGACCCCACCGGGGAGCTGTTTTTT
CASRLDPTGELFF
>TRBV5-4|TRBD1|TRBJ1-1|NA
TGTGCCAGCAGCTTAAGGGGGCTCCCGAACACTGAAGCTTTCTTT
CASSLRGLPNTEAFF
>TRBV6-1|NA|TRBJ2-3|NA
TGTGCCAGCAGTGATCTTAGCACAGATACGCAGTATTTT
CASSDLSTDTQYF
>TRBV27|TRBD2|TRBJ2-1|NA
TGTGCCAGCACAGGTCTAGCGGGGCCCAATGAGCAGTTCTTC
CASTGLAGPNEQFF
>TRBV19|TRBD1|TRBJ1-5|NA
TGTGCCAGTAGCGAGGGGACAGGGGGCAATCAGCCCCAGCATTTT
CASSEGTGGNQPQHF
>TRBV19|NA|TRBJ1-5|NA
TGTGCCAGTAGTATAGATGATGAGGTGTGGCGCGGCAATCAGCCCCAGCATTTT
CASSIDDEVWRGNQPQHF
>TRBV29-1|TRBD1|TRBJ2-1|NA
TGCAGCGTCCCTGGACAGGGAACTTACAATGAGCAGTTCTTC
CSVPGQGTYNEQFF
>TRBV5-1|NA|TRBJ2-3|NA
TGCGCCAGCAGCATTTCAGGAACAGATACGCAGTATTTT
CASSISGTDTQYF
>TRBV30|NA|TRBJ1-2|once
TGTGCCTGGGGGGTGGAAGGATCTGCGTATGGCCACACCTTC
CAWGVEGSAYGHTF
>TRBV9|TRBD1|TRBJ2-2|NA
TGTGCCAGCAGCGCGGGACAGACCGGGGAGCTGTTTTTT
CASSAGQTGELFF
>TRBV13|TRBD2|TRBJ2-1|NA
TGTGCCAGCAGCAATCCCGGGACTAGCGACTACAATGAGCAGTTCTTC
CASSNPGTSDYNEQFF
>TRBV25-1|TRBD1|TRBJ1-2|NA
TGTGCCAGCGCAGGACAGGGATGGTTCTATTATGGCTACACCTTC
CASAGQGWFYYGYTF
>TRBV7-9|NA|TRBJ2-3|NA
TGTGCCAGCAGCTCGACCGGGACGCCGGAGGGGTATTTT
CASSSTGTPEGYF
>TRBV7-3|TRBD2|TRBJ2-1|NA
TGTGCCAGCAGTTTGACTAGCGGGGGAAACAATGAGCAGTTCTTC
CASSLTSGGNNEQFF
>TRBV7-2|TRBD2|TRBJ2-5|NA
TGTGCCAGCAGCTTATGGGGGCGGGGGGACCAAGAGACCCAGTACTTC
CASSLWGRGDQETQYF
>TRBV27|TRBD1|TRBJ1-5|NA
TGTGCCAGCAGTTTATGGGGACAGAGCAATCAGCCCCAGCATTTT
CASSLWGQSNQPQHF
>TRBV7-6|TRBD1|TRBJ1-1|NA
TGTGCCAGCAGCACCATTCAGGGGGTGGACACTGAAGCTTTCTTT
CASSTIQGVDTEAFF
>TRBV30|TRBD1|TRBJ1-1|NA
TGTGCCTGGGACAGGGGTCCCACTGAAGCTTTCTTT
CAWDRGPTEAFF
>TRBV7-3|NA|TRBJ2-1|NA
TGTGCCAGCAGCTTAGAGGTTAGCTCCTACAATGAGCAGTTCTTC
CASSLEVSSYNEQFF
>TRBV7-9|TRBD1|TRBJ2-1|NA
TGTGCCAGCAGCTTACGGCAGGGGGCTTGGAATGAGCAGTTCTTC
CASSLRQGAWNEQFF